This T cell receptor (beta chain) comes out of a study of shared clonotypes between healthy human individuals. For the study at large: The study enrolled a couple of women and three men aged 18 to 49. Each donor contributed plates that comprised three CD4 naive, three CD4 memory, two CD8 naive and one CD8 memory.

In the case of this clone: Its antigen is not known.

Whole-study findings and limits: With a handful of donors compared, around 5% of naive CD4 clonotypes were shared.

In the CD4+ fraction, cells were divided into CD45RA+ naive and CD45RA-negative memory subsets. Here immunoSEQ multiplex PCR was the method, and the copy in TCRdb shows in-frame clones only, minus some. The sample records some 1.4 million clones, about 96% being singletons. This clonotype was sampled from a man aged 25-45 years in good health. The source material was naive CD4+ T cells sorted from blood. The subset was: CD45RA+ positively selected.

The CDR3 DNA reads TGTGCCAGCAAAACGAATACCGGGACAGGGACAGGGCAGCCCCAGCATTTT. Translating gives CASKTNTGTGTGQPQHF. The V call is TRBV27, the J call TRBJ1-5, with 9 nucleotides matching TRBD1. Unmatched junction bases numbered 17, after V lost 7 bases and J lost 7 bases. The CDR3 length is 17 residues. Germline V gives CDR1 MNHEY, CDR2 SMNVEV (reference sequence).